Below, 23 T cell receptor beta chains from the same sample are listed, as sequenced in a study of PD-L1 blockade in urothelial cancer. The table came from immunoSEQ multiplex PCR; TCRdb's copy has only in-frame clones and leaves some out. The sample yields approximately 50,000 clones, 70% to 90% seen once. Here the sequenced sample was PBMCs, taken around atezolizumab (anti-PD-L1) treatment. These TCRs come from a man in his fifties or sixties with urothelial cancer.

The chain has TRBV15 and TRBJ1-3; D perhaps matches TRBD1 (6 bases). The V gene's germline CDR1 is LNHNV and CDR2 YYDKDF (reference sequence). The CDR3 totals 17 residues. With 3 bases removed from V and 2 bases from J, the gap between germline ends came to 17 bases. The DNA for the CDR3 is TGTGCCACCAGCAGGGGTTGGGCAGGGGTCGCTGGAAACACCATATATTTT. Translating gives CATSRGWAGVAGNTIYF.

V and J are TRBV2 and TRBJ2-2, with 9 bases matching TRBD1. J was trimmed by 0 bases and V by 6 bases; bases with no gene match: 17. This CDR3 is built from 20 residues. Germline loops: CDR1 SNHLY, CDR2 FYNNEI. CDR3 residues: CASRAEMRTGGSPNTGELFF. CDR3 coding DNA: TGTGCCAGCAGGGCAGAAATGCGAACAGGGGGCAGTCCGAACACCGGGGAGCTGTTTTTT.

The chain joins TRBV18 to TRBJ1-1; D perhaps matches TRBD1 (6 bases). The CDR3 totals 13 residues. Germline V gene lookup returns CDR1 KGHSH and CDR2 LQKENI. V dropped 5 bases and J dropped 3 bases, with 10 bases sitting between them. The DNA for the CDR3 is TGTGCCAGCTCAGGGGGCGCCGACACTGAAGCTTTCTTT. It specifies CASSGGADTEAFF.

V gene TRBV7-9 combines with J gene TRBJ1-5, with a tentative D call TRBD1 (5 bases). The CDR3 loop spans 14 amino acids. Per the germline V gene, CDR1 is SEHNR and CDR2 is FQNEAQ (reference sequence). Trimming cost V 5 bases and J 0 bases, with 8 bases left between them. The CDR3 bases are TGTGCCAGCAGCCCCCAGGGTAGCAATCAGCCCCAGCATTTT. Protein sequence: CASSPQGSNQPQHF.

The chain carries TRBV7-9 and TRBJ1-4, with a weak D call TRBD1 (5 bases). This CDR3 is built from 14 residues. Trimming left V 3 bases short and J 8 bases short, with 13 bases between. Germline values: CDR1 SEHNR, CDR2 FQNEAQ (reference sequence). The CDR3 reads CASSLAAAGEKLFF. For the CDR3, the DNA is TGTGCCAGCAGCTTGGCCGCTGCAGGGGAAAAACTGTTTTTT.

The chain carries TRBV6-5 and TRBJ2-6, with D possibly matching TRBD1 (6 bases). Per the germline V gene, CDR1 is MNHEY and CDR2 is SVGAGI. The CDR3 loop spans 15 amino acids. The V and J ends lost 4 bases and 2 bases respectively, with 9 bases between them. The CDR3 is CASSSQGTGANVLTF. In DNA, the CDR3 is TGTGCCAGCAGTTCACAGGGTACTGGGGCCAACGTCCTGACTTTC.

The chain employs TRBV2 and TRBJ2-5; D gene ambiguous. Trimming shortened V by 8 bases and J by 6 bases, and 10 bases separated the two germline ends. The germline V gene has CDR1 SNHLY and CDR2 FYNNEI. This CDR3 region has 11 residues. CDR3 coding DNA: TGTGCCAGCCACCAGGTTCAGACCCAGTACTTC. Translation gives CASHQVQTQYF.

The genes are TRBV7-2 and TRBJ1-2, with 7 bases that match TRBD1. Germline values: CDR1 SGHTA, CDR2 FQGNSA. The V and J ends lost 1 base and 8 bases, in that order; junction bases with no gene match: 4. This CDR3 is 13 amino acids long. The CDR3 DNA sequence: TGTGCCAGCAGCTTAGAACAGGGGTGGGGCTACACCTTC. Translation: CASSLEQGWGYTF.

The genes are TRBV19 and TRBJ1-1; possibly TRBD1 for D (5 bases). The germline V gene has CDR1 LNHDA and CDR2 SQIVND (reference sequence). The CDR3 contains 13 residues. V was shortened by 6 bases and J by 1 base, with 9 bases between the two germline ends. The CDR3 DNA reads TGTGCCAGTAGGAATCAGGGGAACACTGAAGCTTTCTTT. Translated, it gives CASRNQGNTEAFF.

CDR3 nucleotide sequence: TGTGCCAGCAGCTTAGAAAATCAGCCCCAGCATTTT. This translates into CASSLENQPQHF. The chain has TRBV6-6 and TRBJ1-5; D is uncertain. With 6 bases removed from V and 4 bases from J, the gap between germline ends came to 7 bases. Germline V gene sequence: CDR1 MNHNY, CDR2 SVGAGI (reference sequence). The length of the CDR3 is 12 residues.

The chain carries TRBV7-9 and TRBJ1-6; D remains ambiguous. V was cut by 3 bases and J by 8 bases, with 5 bases left in between. The CDR3 spans 12 residues. The V gene's germline CDR1 is SEHNR and CDR2 FQNEAQ (reference sequence). In DNA, the CDR3 is TGTGCCAGCAGCTTCGGGGATTCACCCCTCCACTTT. Residues: CASSFGDSPLHF.

V usage is TRBV5-4 and J usage is TRBJ2-7, with 7 bases identical to TRBD1. The CDR3 runs 15 residues. Germline CDR1 is SGHNT and CDR2 is YYREEE (reference sequence). With 4 bases clipped from V and 3 bases from J, the junction kept 10 bases outside the gene matches. In nucleotides, the CDR3 is TGTGCCAGCAGCGGGGGACAGCAACCGATCTACGAGCAGTACTTC. Translated, it gives CASSGGQQPIYEQYF.

This clone has just one count. The chain is built from TRBV9 and TRBJ2-1, with D possibly TRBD2 on 5 matching bases. Germline CDR1 SGDLS, CDR2 YYNGEE. V lost 4 bases, J lost 4 bases, and 18 bases lay in between. This CDR3 is built from 16 residues. The CDR3 loop is CASSPTRGLKYNEQFF. CDR3 DNA sequence: TGTGCCAGCAGCCCGACTCGGGGATTAAAATACAATGAGCAGTTCTTC.

The chain joins TRBV7-3 to TRBJ2-2, with D possibly being TRBD1 (6 bases). Trimming stripped 2 bases from V and 3 bases from J, with 7 bases between. Per germline, CDR1 SGHTA and CDR2 FQGTGA. This CDR3 region has 14 residues. CDR3 in DNA: TGTGCCAGCAGCTTAGAGGGGGACACCGGGGAGCTGTTTTTT. It translates to CASSLEGDTGELFF.

This clone was seen just once. Germline is not matched at one junction end, which may reflect a read error. The rearrangement links TRBV6-1 to TRBJ2-7; 13 nucleotides line up with TRBD2. This CDR3 has 13 amino acids. Germline CDR1 reads MNHNS; CDR2 reads SASEGT. CDR3 in amino acids: CASSAGTSGVPPF. The CDR3 DNA is TGTGCCAGCAGTGCCGGGACTAGCGGGGTCCCTCCTTTC.

This CDR3 reads CASSAGQLNTEAFF. The CDR3 DNA follows: TGCGCCAGCAGCGCCGGACAGTTAAACACTGAAGCTTTCTTT. The gene calls are TRBV5-1 and TRBJ1-1; D perhaps matches TRBD1 (6 bases). There are 14 residues in the CDR3. Germline lookup yields CDR1 SGHRS and CDR2 YFSETQ. V was pared by 4 bases and J by 2 bases, with 12 bases between.

The chain has TRBV19 and TRBJ1-5; maybe TRBD1 (5 bases). Germline CDR1 is LNHDA and CDR2 is SQIVND (reference sequence). This CDR3 is 15 amino acids long. Trimming cost V 4 bases and J 3 bases, with 13 bases left between them. CDR3 in amino acids: CASSTQGSLNQPQHF. The CDR3 nucleotides read TGTGCCAGTAGTACCCAGGGATCCCTCAATCAGCCCCAGCATTTT.

V gene TRBV9 combines with J gene TRBJ2-7; tentative D call: TRBD1 (5 bases). V lost 0 bases to trimming and J lost 4 bases, with 14 bases between them. Germline V CDR1 and CDR2: SGDLS, YYNGEE. This CDR3 spans 15 amino acids. CDR3 sequence reads: CASSVAPDTMYEQYF. Written as DNA, the CDR3 is TGTGCCAGCAGCGTAGCGCCGGACACCATGTACGAGCAGTACTTC.

The chain couples TRBV7-9 to TRBJ2-5, with a weak D call TRBD2 (6 bases). The germline V gene encodes CDR1 SEHNR and CDR2 FQNEAQ (reference sequence). The CDR3 is made up of 14 amino acids. V was cut by 1 base and J by 3 bases, with 9 bases left in between. This CDR3 reads CASSLVGGKETQYF. The CDR3 DNA sequence: TGTGCCAGCAGCTTAGTGGGGGGTAAAGAGACCCAGTACTTC.

J is TRBJ2-7 and V is TRBV11-3; TRBD2 matches at 8 bases. V lost 5 bases to trimming and J lost 5 bases; unmatched junction nucleotides: 11. This CDR3 spans 15 amino acids. Per the germline V gene, CDR1 is SGHNT and CDR2 is YENEEA. The CDR3 is CASSPPQRGFDEQYF. CDR3 coding DNA: TGTGCCAGCAGCCCCCCCCAGCGGGGGTTCGACGAGCAGTACTTC.

The rearrangement joins TRBV7-9 to TRBJ1-3; the D gene is possibly TRBD1 (6 bases). Deletions cut 10 bases from V and 4 bases from J, with 17 bases between. The CDR3 loop spans 14 amino acids. Germline CDR1 and CDR2: SEHNR and FQNEAQ (reference sequence). CDR3 sequence: CAIMLGARGNTIYF. The DNA for the CDR3 is TGTGCCATTATGCTGGGGGCGCGGGGAAACACCATATATTTT.

V usage is TRBV6-5 and J usage is TRBJ1-1, with D unresolved. The CDR3 sequence is 15 residues long. Between the trimmed V and J ends, which lost 0 bases and 11 bases, there was a span of 19 bases. Germline V gives CDR1 MNHEY, CDR2 SVGAGI. The CDR3 bases are TGTGCCAGCAGTTACTCGCCTTCTAGGAGGGTACAGGCTTTCTTT. Protein sequence: CASSYSPSRRVQAFF.

The chain combines TRBV6-5 with TRBJ1-2, with a weak D call TRBD1 (5 bases). The ends were cut back, 0 bases at V and 8 bases at J, with 10 bases in the middle. The CDR3 sequence is 13 residues long. The germline V gene encodes CDR1 MNHEY and CDR2 SVGAGI. As DNA, the CDR3 is TGTGCCAGCAGTTACTCGACAGCCGTAGGCTACACCTTC. Protein product: CASSYSTAVGYTF.